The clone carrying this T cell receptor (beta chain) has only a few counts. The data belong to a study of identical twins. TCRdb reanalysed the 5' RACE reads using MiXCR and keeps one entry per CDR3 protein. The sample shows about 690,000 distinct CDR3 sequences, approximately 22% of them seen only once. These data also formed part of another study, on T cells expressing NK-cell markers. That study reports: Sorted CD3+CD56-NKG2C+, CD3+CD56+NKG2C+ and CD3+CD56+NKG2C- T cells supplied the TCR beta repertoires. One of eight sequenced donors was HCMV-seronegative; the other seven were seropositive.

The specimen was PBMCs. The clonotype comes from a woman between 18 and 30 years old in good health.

The CDR3 DNA follows: TGCGCCAGCAGCCAAATCGGGAGAGGTCAAGAGACCCAGTACTTC. As protein: CASSQIGRGQETQYF. The chain combines TRBV4-3 with TRBJ2-5, with a weak D call TRBD2 (6 bases). The CDR3 contains 15 residues. The V end was cut by 2 bases, the J end by 2 bases, with 12 bases between. From germline, CDR1 is LGHNA and CDR2 YSLEER.